This T cell receptor beta chain originates from a study of immune characterization of retroperitoneal liposarcoma. This clonotype was counted many times. V lost 1 base and J lost 2, with 6 bases in between. The CDR3 has 15 residues. CDR1 is MGHRA, CDR2 YSYEKL, per germline. Via MiXCR, TCRdb re-called the PCR reads, giving one row per CDR3 protein. The sample has around 10,000 distinct CDR3 sequences, 22% seen once. The sequencing sample was made of blood. The sequence was collected from a female donor with retroperitoneal liposarcoma. The rearrangement links TRBV4-1 to TRBJ2-6; D might be TRBD1 (6 bases). The CDR3 DNA reads as TGCGCCAGCAGCCAAGGGGACACTGGGGCCAACGTCCTGACTTTC. Amino acid sequence: CASSQGDTGANVLTF.